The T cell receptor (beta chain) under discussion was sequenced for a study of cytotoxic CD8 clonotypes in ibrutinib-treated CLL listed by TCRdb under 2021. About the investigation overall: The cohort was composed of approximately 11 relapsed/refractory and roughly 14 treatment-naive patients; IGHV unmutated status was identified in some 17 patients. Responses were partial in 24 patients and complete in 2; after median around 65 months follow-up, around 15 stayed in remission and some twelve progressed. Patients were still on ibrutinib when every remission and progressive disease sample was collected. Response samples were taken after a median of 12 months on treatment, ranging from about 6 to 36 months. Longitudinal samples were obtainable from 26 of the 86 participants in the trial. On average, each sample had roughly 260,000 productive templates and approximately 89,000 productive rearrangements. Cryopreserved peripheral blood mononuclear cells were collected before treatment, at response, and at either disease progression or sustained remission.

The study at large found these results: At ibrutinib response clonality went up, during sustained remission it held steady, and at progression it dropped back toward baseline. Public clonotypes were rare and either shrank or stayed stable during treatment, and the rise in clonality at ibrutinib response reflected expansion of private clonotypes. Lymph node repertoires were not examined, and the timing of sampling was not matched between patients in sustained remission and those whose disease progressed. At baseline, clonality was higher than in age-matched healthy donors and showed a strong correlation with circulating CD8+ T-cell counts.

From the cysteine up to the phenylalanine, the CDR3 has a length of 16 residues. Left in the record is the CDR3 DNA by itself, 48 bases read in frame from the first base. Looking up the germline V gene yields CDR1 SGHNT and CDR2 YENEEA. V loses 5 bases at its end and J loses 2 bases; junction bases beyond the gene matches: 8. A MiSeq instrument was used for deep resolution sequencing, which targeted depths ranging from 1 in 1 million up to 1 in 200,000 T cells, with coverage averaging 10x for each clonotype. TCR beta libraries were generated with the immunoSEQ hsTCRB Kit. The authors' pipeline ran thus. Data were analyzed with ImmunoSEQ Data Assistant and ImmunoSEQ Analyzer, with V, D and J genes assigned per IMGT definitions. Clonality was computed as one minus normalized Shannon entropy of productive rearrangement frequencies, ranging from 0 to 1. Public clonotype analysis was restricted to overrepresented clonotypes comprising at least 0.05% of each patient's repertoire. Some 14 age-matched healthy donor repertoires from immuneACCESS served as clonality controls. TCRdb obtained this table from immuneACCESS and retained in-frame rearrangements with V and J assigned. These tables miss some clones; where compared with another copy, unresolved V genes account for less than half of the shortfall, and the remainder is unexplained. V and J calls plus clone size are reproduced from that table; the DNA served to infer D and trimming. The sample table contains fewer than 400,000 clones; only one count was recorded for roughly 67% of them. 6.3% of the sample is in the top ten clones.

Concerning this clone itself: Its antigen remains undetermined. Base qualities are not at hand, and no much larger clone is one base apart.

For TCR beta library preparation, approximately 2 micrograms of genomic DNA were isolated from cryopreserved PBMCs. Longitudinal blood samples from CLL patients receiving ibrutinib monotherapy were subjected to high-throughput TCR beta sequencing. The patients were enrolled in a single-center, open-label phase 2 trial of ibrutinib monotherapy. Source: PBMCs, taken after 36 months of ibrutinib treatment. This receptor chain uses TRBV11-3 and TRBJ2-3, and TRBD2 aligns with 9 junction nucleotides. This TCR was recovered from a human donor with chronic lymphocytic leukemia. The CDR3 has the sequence CASSLDSGGLTDTQYF. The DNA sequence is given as TGTGCCAGCAGCCTTGATAGCGGGGGCCTCACAGATACGCAGTATTTT.